Included here is one T cell receptor (beta chain) sequence, with context. This clone showed up just a few times. It lacks a known antigen. No base quality values were provided; no much bigger clone lies one nucleotide off. This record comes from a study of tumour-infiltrating T cells in Burkitt lymphoma (dated by TCRdb to 2020 to 2021). Broadly, across the study: All epidemiological subtypes of Burkitt lymphoma were represented among the 65 to 90 patients who made up the cohort. When TCR repertoire data were correlated with clinical outcome, productive clonality turned out to predict both overall and progression-free survival, independent of established prognosticators, age at diagnosis among them.

The library relied on the immunoSEQ multiplex PCR assay. TCRdb limited this immuneACCESS table to in-frame rearrangements with V and J called. A share of clones is missing; checked studies link under half to unresolved V genes, and the rest is unexplained. The table for this sample lists about 50,000 clones; 31% of them were counted only once. The ten largest clonotypes hold about 3% of the sample. After removal of 4 bases from V and 6 bases from J, the junction retains 11 bases not matched to a gene. CDR1 and CDR2, per the germline V gene, are SQVTM and ANQGSEA. Spanning cysteine to phenylalanine, the CDR3 consists of 16 amino acids. The CDR3 DNA has 48 bases and is translated from base 1. The investigation overall reported the following: Numerous Burkitt lymphoma patients were found to share several public clonotypes, a finding suggesting shared tumour neoantigen selection that is absent from diffuse large B-cell lymphoma.

Recombination joined TRBV29-1 with TRBJ2-3; a stretch of 12 junction bases matches TRBD2. The sequence was collected from a human donor with Burkitt lymphoma. The sequencing sample was made of tumor tissue. The CDR3 protein is CSVGGLAGKSVDTQYF. In nucleotides, the sequence is TGCAGCGTTGGGGGACTAGCGGGCAAATCGGTGGATACGCAGTATTTT.